This T cell receptor beta chain was sequenced in a study of T cell responses to AZD1222 COVID-19 vaccine. Findings of the study overall: Repertoire sampling happened only post peak T cell response. Donors, mostly white British, included more females; clonal diversity was possibly underestimated. Among those given AZD1222, only five or six were seropositive at baseline. Spike-specific TCR breadth and depth were elevated following two AZD1222 doses.

This clone was observed once. Its antigen remains unknown. The method was immunoSEQ multiplex PCR; TCRdb's version includes in-frame clones alone and lacks a portion of them. The sample consists of around 150,000 clones, 90% to 95% of them appearing once. Material: peripheral blood, obtained 28 days after the second AZD1222 dose. The origin of this receptor is an adult who received the AZD1222 COVID-19 vaccine.

CDR3 DNA: TGTGCCAGCAGTTACGTCCCGGACTTAACCGGGGAGCTGTTTTTT. It specifies CASSYVPDLTGELFF. V is TRBV6-2 or TRBV6-3 and J is TRBJ2-2; tentatively, D is TRBD2 (5 bases). V gave up 2 bases and J gave up 5 bases, with 12 bases separating them. The CDR3 covers 15 residues. In germline, CDR1 is MNHEY, CDR2 SVGEGT.